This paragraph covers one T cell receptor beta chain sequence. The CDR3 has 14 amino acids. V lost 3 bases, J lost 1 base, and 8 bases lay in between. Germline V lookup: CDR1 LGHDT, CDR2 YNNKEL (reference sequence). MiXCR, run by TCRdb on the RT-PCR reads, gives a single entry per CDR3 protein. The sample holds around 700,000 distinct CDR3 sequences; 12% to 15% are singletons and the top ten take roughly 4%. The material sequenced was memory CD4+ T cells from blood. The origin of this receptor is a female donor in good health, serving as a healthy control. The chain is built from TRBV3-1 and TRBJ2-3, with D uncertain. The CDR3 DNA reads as TGTGCCAGCAGCCAGTTTTTGGGCACAGATACGCAGTATTTT. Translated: CASSQFLGTDTQYF.